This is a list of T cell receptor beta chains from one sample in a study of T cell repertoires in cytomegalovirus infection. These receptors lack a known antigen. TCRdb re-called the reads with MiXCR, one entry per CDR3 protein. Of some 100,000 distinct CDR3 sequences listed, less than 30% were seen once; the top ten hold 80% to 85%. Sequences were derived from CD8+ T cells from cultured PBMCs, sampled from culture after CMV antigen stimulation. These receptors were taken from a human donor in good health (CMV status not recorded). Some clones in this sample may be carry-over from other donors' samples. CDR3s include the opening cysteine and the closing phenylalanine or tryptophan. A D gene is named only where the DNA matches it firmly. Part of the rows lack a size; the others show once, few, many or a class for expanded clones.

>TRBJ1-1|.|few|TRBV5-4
CASSLGWALNTEAFF
TGTGCCAGCAGCTTGGGATGGGCCTTGAACACTGAAGCTTTCTTT
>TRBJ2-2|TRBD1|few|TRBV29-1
CLARQGNTGELFF
TGCCTCGCCCGACAGGGAAACACCGGGGAGCTGTTTTTT
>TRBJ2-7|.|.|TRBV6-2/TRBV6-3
CASSPTVSYEQYF
TGTGCCAGCAGTCCGACGGTCTCCTACGAGCAGTACTTC
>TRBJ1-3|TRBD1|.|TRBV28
CASSFGTGVSGNTIYF
TGTGCCAGCAGTTTCGGGACAGGGGTCTCTGGAAACACCATATATTTT
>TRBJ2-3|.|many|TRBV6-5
CASSYFPSDRTDTQYF
TGTGCCAGCAGTTATTTCCCTAGCGATCGCACAGATACGCAGTATTTT
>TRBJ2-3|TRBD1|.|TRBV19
CASRTGEDTQYF
TGTGCCAGTAGGACAGGGGAAGATACGCAGTATTTT
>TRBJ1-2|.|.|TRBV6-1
CASSHPELGIWGYTF
TGTGCCAGCAGTCACCCTGAGCTGGGAATTTGGGGCTACACCTTC
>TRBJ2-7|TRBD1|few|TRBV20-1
CSAPDRSSYEQYF
TGCAGTGCACCGGACAGGTCCTCCTACGAGCAGTACTTC
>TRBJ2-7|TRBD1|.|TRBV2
CASRPPDRTTYEQYF
TGTGCCAGCCGACCGCCGGACAGGACCACCTACGAGCAGTACTTC
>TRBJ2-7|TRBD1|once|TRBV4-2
CASSQGAGGSYEQYF
TGTGCCAGCAGCCAAGGGGCAGGGGGATCCTACGAGCAGTACTTC
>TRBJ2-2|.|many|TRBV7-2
CASSHDLATGELFF
TGTGCCAGCAGCCACGATCTCGCGACCGGGGAGCTGTTTTTT
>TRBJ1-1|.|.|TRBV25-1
CASSGQGILTEAFF
TGTGCCAGCAGTGGGCAGGGAATTCTTACTGAAGCTTTCTTT
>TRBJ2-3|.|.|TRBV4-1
CASSQDVADTQYF
TGCGCCAGCAGCCAAGATGTGGCAGATACGCAGTATTTT
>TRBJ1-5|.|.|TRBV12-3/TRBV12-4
CASSSIVGNQPQHF
TGTGCCAGCAGTTCCATTGTGGGCAATCAGCCCCAGCATTTT
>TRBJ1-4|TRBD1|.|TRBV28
CASSPSETGGEKLFF
TGTGCCAGCAGCCCATCCGAGACAGGGGGCGAAAAACTGTTTTTT
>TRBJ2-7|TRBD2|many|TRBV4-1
CASSRGTSGASLYEQYF
TGCGCCAGCAGCAGGGGGACTAGCGGGGCTTCGTTATACGAGCAGTACTTC
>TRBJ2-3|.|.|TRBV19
CASSMRSGDTQYF
TGTGCCAGTAGTATGAGGAGCGGAGATACGCAGTATTTT
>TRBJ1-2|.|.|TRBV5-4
CASSLAYVPYGYTF
TGTGCCAGCAGCTTGGCTTATGTTCCCTATGGCTACACCTTC
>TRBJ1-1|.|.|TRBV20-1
CSARPKVSLPAFF
TGCAGTGCTCGTCCGAAGGTATCTCTTCCCGCTTTCTTT